The sample holds a few counts of the clone carrying this T cell receptor beta chain. Its antigen is not identified. The sample originates from a study of blood T cells in healthy people across ages. Notes on the study in general: Because sorting was not performed, PBMCs prevented conclusive naive versus antigen-experienced comparison. In the absence of known donor CMV status, changes in expanded clonotypes were possibly confounded. Measured against age, TCR beta diversity per million T cells decreased in a roughly linear manner.

The length of the CDR3 is 15 residues. Germline V gene sequence: CDR1 SGHAT, CDR2 FQNNGV. V was clipped by 5 bases and J by 8 bases; unmatched bases: 12. For the second PCR, which ran for about 6 to 12 cycles, a sample-barcoded 5' primer and a J-beta primer mix were used. Each cDNA molecule received a tag from a template-switch adaptor that had 12 random nucleotides. In TCRdb, the 5' RACE reads were re-called with MiXCR into one record per CDR3 protein. In the table there are about 1.5 million distinct CDR3 sequences, under 55% of which are singletons. This receptor was identified in a woman between 18 and 30 years old in good health. Sequenced input: blood. The chain couples TRBV11-2 to TRBJ2-1; 7 nucleotides align to TRBD2. The CDR3 sequence is CASSRGGRFMDEQFF. In nucleotides, the CDR3 is TGTGCCAGCAGCCGTGGCGGGAGATTCATGGATGAGCAGTTCTTC. Full variable domain (rest looked up from reference TRBV11-2 and TRBJ2-1): EAGVAQSPRYKIIEKRQSVAFWCNPISGHATLYWYQQILGQGPKLLIQFQNNGVVDDSQLPKDRFSAERLKGVDSTLKIQPAKLEDSAVYLCASSRGGRFMDEQFFGPGTRLTVL.